Listed here are 23 T cell receptor beta chains from one sample, sequenced in a study of Graves' ophthalmopathy and Graves' hyperthyroidism. Amplification of TCR beta CDR3 regions used RNA transcripts. Second-round multiplex PCR came after a first-round RT-PCR that employed HTBI primers. TCRdb re-called the multiplex PCR reads through MiXCR, storing one row per CDR3 protein. The table has around 51,000 distinct CDR3 sequences, around half seen once. Sequenced: peripheral blood. The origin of the receptors is an adult man with Graves' ophthalmopathy.

V is TRBV12-3 or TRBV12-4 and J is TRBJ1-2; 10 bases are a match to TRBD1. V shed 2 bases, J shed 10 bases, and the junction held 13 bases outside the gene matches. This CDR3 is built from 16 residues. CDR3 in DNA: TGTGCCAGCAGTTTATTGGGCCGGGACAGGGGTTCCGACTACACCTTC. Translation gives CASSLLGRDRGSDYTF.

Concerning this clonotype itself: A read error may produce the germline difference seen at one junction end. Here the CDR3 DNA reads TGCGCCAACAGCCAAAGGTCTGGGGATGAGCAGTTCTTC. Translated: CANSQRSGDEQFF. V is TRBV4-1 and J is TRBJ2-1, with D uncertain. Germline values: CDR1 MGHRA, CDR2 YSYEKL. The CDR3 length is 13 residues.

The chain employs TRBV20-1 and TRBJ2-5; D gene ambiguous. Germline V gene lookup returns CDR1 DFQATT and CDR2 SNEGSKA (reference sequence). V shed 0 bases and J shed 4 bases, with 15 bases lying between them. This CDR3 has 15 amino acids. The CDR3, as DNA: TGCAGTGCTAGAGATCAATATGGGGATCTAGAGACCCAGTACTTC. It translates to CSARDQYGDLETQYF.

Comments on this clonotype: A read error is likely, as this CDR3 ends without the conserved phenylalanine or tryptophan. The chain has TRBV5-8 and TRBJ2-1; 9 bases agree with TRBD1. Losses at the gene ends were 0 bases for V and 6 bases for J; bases not matched to a gene: 10. Germline V gene lookup returns CDR1 SGHTS and CDR2 YDEGEE. There are 17 residues in the CDR3. Written as DNA, the CDR3 is TGTGCCAGCAGCTTGGCCGGGGGGACAGGGCCTTGCAATGAGCAGTTCTCC. Its translation is CASSLAGGTGPCNEQFS.

In this sample, this clonotype turned up many times. V is TRBV9 and J is TRBJ2-7, with TRBD1 identical over 8 bases. There are 15 residues in the CDR3. With 0 bases clipped from V and 2 bases from J, the junction kept 4 bases outside the gene matches. Germline V gene sequence: CDR1 SGDLS, CDR2 YYNGEE. The CDR3 bases are TGTGCCAGCAGCGTAGGACAGGGGAGTACCTACGAGCAGTACTTC. It specifies CASSVGQGSTYEQYF.

V is TRBV7-6 and J is TRBJ1-5; D not resolved. Germline V gene data show CDR1 as SGHVS and CDR2 as FNYEAQ. The V end lost 3 bases, the J end lost 5 bases, and 8 bases lay between the germline ends. The CDR3 sequence is 13 residues long. CDR3 in amino acids: CASSLDLHQPQHF. The CDR3 DNA is TGTGCCAGCAGCTTGGACCTCCATCAGCCCCAGCATTTT.

This clonotype is labeled medium-sized. The J gene is TRBJ2-3, the V gene TRBV20-1; tentative D call: TRBD2 (6 bases). V dropped 3 bases and J dropped 1 base, with 14 bases sitting between them. This CDR3 region has 15 residues. Germline V gives CDR1 DFQATT, CDR2 SNEGSKA (reference sequence). The CDR3 DNA reads TGCAGTGCTAGTCCCCGGAGGGCCGGCACAGATACGCAGTATTTT. This translates into CSASPRRAGTDTQYF.

The chain joins TRBV6-6 to TRBJ2-5, with D unclear. CDR1 is MNHNY, CDR2 SVGAGI, per germline (reference sequence). Trimming took 8 bases from V and 5 from J, leaving 12 bases between them. The CDR3 is 12 amino acids. The CDR3 sequence: CASGPAGETQYF. In DNA form, the CDR3 reads TGTGCCAGCGGTCCTGCCGGGGAGACCCAGTACTTC.

To note about this clonotype: The CDR3 end shows no conserved phenylalanine or tryptophan, and so a read error is likely. This sequence joins TRBV4-2 and TRBJ1-1; tentatively, D is TRBD1 (6 bases). The CDR3 sequence is 14 residues long. V shed 7 bases and J shed 6 bases, with 18 bases lying between them. CDR1 is LGHNA, CDR2 YNFKEQ, per germline. The CDR3 sequence is CASTSLTGDPEAFV. CDR3 sequence (DNA): TGTGCCAGCACCTCCCTGACAGGAGATCCTGAAGCTTTCGTT.

Written as DNA, the CDR3 is TGCAGTGTGGTGGGGGCCCACAATGAGCAGTTCTTC. Protein product: CSVVGAHNEQFF. The chain uses TRBV20-1 and TRBJ2-1; perhaps TRBD1 as D (6 bases). The CDR3 totals 12 residues. Trimming took 7 bases from V and 5 from J, leaving 12 bases between them. The germline gives CDR1 DFQATT, CDR2 SNEGSKA (reference sequence).

This clonotype was detected ten times or more. The chain is built from TRBV7-9 and TRBJ2-3, with 10 bases aligning to TRBD2. The CDR3 is 14 amino acids. From germline, CDR1 is SEHNR and CDR2 FQNEAQ (reference sequence). J lost 4 bases, V lost 7 bases, and 5 bases had no gene match. CDR3 region: CASTSGGAADTQYF. The CDR3 coding sequence is TGTGCCAGCACGAGCGGGGGGGCCGCAGATACGCAGTATTTT.

The V and J genes are TRBV9 and TRBJ2-7; D ambiguous. The CDR3 length is 16 residues. Trimming took off 0 bases at V and 1 base at J, with 14 bases between the two ends. The germline gives CDR1 SGDLS, CDR2 YYNGEE. This CDR3 is CASSVAAQLHSYEQYV. As DNA, the CDR3 is TGTGCCAGCAGCGTAGCCGCCCAGCTTCATTCCTACGAGCAGTACGTC.

This clonotype was observed once. This rearrangement joins TRBV20-1 to TRBJ1-1, with 7 bases identical to TRBD1. With 5 bases clipped from V and 0 bases from J, the junction kept 6 bases outside the gene matches. Germline CDR1 reads DFQATT; CDR2 reads SNEGSKA (reference sequence). This CDR3 contains 14 residues. CDR3 nucleotides: TGCAGTGCTGAAACAGACAGGGTGAACACTGAAGCTTTCTTT. It translates to CSAETDRVNTEAFF.

Concerning this clonotype: The CDR3 end shows no conserved phenylalanine or tryptophan, and so a read error is likely. V gene TRBV30 combines with J gene TRBJ1-2; D not certain. This CDR3 spans 14 amino acids. The V end lost 0 bases, the J end lost 10 bases, and 18 bases lay between the germline ends. Germline CDR1 reads GTSNPN; CDR2 reads SVGIG (reference sequence). The DNA of the CDR3 is TGTGCCTGGAGTGTAGTACCCCAGACCCGGGACTACACCTCC. Translating it yields CAWSVVPQTRDYTS.

This clonotype was observed a handful of times. The chain couples TRBV11-2 to TRBJ1-2; a possible D gene is TRBD1 (6 bases). CDR1 is SGHAT and CDR2 is FQNNGV in the germline V gene. V shed 5 bases and J shed 8 bases, with 15 bases lying between them. CDR3 size: 13 residues. This CDR3 reads CASSLWTVSGYTF. Here the CDR3 DNA reads TGTGCCAGCAGCCTATGGACAGTCTCCGGCTACACCTTC.

This clonotype was counted at least ten times. The rearrangement links TRBV7-9 to TRBJ1-1; D is unclear. CDR3 length equals 13 residues. The V end was cut by 6 bases, the J end by 3 bases, with 11 bases between. Germline CDR1 SEHNR, CDR2 FQNEAQ (reference sequence). The CDR3 DNA follows: TGTGCCAGCAGAGATGAGGGAGACACTGAAGCTTTCTTT. This sequence encodes CASRDEGDTEAFF.

This sequence joins TRBV24-1 and TRBJ1-1; D remains ambiguous. Germline values: CDR1 KGHDR, CDR2 SFDVKD. The CDR3 is 16 residues long. The ends were cut back, 4 bases at V and 0 bases at J, with 14 bases in the middle. CDR3 loop: CATSDPNSGMNTEAFF. CDR3 in DNA: TGTGCCACCAGTGACCCTAATAGCGGGATGAACACTGAAGCTTTCTTT.

This chain links TRBV5-1 with TRBJ2-7, with TRBD1 as a possible D gene (6 bases). The CDR3 has 13 amino acids. V was clipped by 4 bases and J by 2 bases, with 10 bases between them. Germline V gene data show CDR1 as SGHRS and CDR2 as YFSETQ. The chain's CDR3 is CASSPGHPYEQYF. The CDR3 DNA is TGCGCCAGCAGCCCGGGACATCCCTACGAGCAGTACTTC.

With respect to this clonotype: A much larger clone differs from this one at a single base, so this may be a read error. The CDR3 region has the DNA TGTGCCAGCAGCTTAGGCAGAGGGCGTGTTTCCGAGCAGTACTTC. Encoded protein: CASSLGRGRVSEQYF. The rearrangement joins TRBV11-2 to TRBJ2-7; possible D gene TRBD2, 5 bases. Germline CDR1 SGHAT, CDR2 FQNNGV. The V end was cut by 1 base, the J end by 6 bases, with 16 bases between. The CDR3 totals 15 residues.

This chain uses TRBV20-1 with TRBJ2-1; TRBD2 agrees at 11 bases. The CDR3 has 13 residues. Germline CDR1 DFQATT, CDR2 SNEGSKA (reference sequence). V shed 2 bases and J 10 bases; nucleotides not matched to a gene: 4. Here the CDR3 reads CSARTSGRSEQFF. DNA for the CDR3: TGCAGTGCTAGAACTAGCGGGAGATCGGAGCAGTTCTTC.

This clonotype has a count of ten or more. The chain couples TRBV28 to TRBJ2-1, with 9 nucleotides matching TRBD1. Trimming cost V 5 bases and J 9 bases; bases outside gene matches: 5. The CDR3 sequence is 13 residues long. Per the germline V gene, CDR1 is MDHEN and CDR2 is SYDVKM. For the CDR3, the DNA is TGTGCCAGCAGTCCTGGGACAGGGTTTGAGCAGTTCTTC. Translating gives CASSPGTGFEQFF.

J is TRBJ1-1 and V is TRBV29-1; D ambiguous. Trimming pared 2 bases from V and 1 base from J, leaving 5 bases between. The CDR3 covers 12 residues. Germline CDR1 SQVTM, CDR2 ANQGSEA. This CDR3 reads CSVETGNTEAFF. The CDR3 DNA reads TGCAGCGTTGAAACGGGGAACACTGAAGCTTTCTTT. The full variable domain, rest sourced from reference TRBV29-1 and TRBJ1-1, is SAVISQKPSRDICQRGTSLTIQCQVDSQVTMMFWYRQQPGQSLTLIATANQGSEATYESGFVIDKFPISRPNLTFSTLTVSNMSPEDSSIYLCSVETGNTEAFFGQGTRLTVV.

V is TRBV7-2 and J is TRBJ2-7; 7 bases align to TRBD1. The V gene end was trimmed by 2 bases and the J gene end by 3 bases; junction bases not matched to a gene: 16. The germline CDR1 and CDR2 sequences are SGHTA and FQGNSA. The CDR3 is 18 residues long. The CDR3 protein is CASSLKRNTGTAYYEQYF. As DNA, the CDR3 is TGTGCCAGCAGCTTAAAACGGAACACCGGGACAGCCTACTACGAGCAGTACTTC.